One T cell receptor beta chain is described in this entry. The record originates from a study of cytomegalovirus exposure and HLA in healthy donors. The CDR3 is made up of 14 amino acids. V was cut by 0 bases and J by 1 base, with 7 bases left in between. Germline lookup yields CDR1 SGDLS and CDR2 YYNGEE. 60 Vbeta and 13 Jbeta primers were used in PCR. Using immunoSEQ multiplex PCR, the repertoire was profiled, and TCRdb retains in-frame clones only, with some absent. The sample consists of around 90,000 clones, about three fifths of them appearing once. The sample was PBMCs. The gene calls are TRBV9 and TRBJ1-1; D call uncertain. The clonotype was recovered from a woman under 40 in good health and CMV-seropositive. The CDR3 DNA reads TGTGCCAGCAGCGTAGTACCAGGGAACACTGAAGCTTTCTTT. This gives the protein CASSVVPGNTEAFF.